Listed below are T cell receptor beta chains from one sample, sequenced in a study of PD-L1 blockade in urothelial cancer. The assay was immunoSEQ multiplex PCR, and TCRdb's table has in-frame clones only and misses some. The table records about 130,000 clones, roughly 88% of them present only once. Sequencing used PBMCs, obtained around atezolizumab (anti-PD-L1) treatment. The receptors stem from a man aged 50 to 59 with urothelial cancer. Each CDR3 is given with its conserved first and last residue. D genes are given only for firm matches. The size field is filled for only some rows; it gives once, few, many or a size class.

j_gene,abundance,d_gene,v_gene,CDR3aa,CDR3nt
TRBJ1-1,NA,NA,TRBV18,CASSPSGGGTEAFF,TGTGCCAGCTCACCATCCGGGGGAGGGACTGAAGCTTTCTTT
TRBJ2-7,once,NA,TRBV7-2,CASSLGTGYYEQYF,TGTGCCAGCAGCTTAGGCACCGGGTACTACGAGCAGTACTTC
TRBJ2-7,NA,TRBD2,TRBV9,CASSASGVDYEQYF,TGTGCCAGCAGCGCAAGCGGGGTGGACTACGAGCAGTACTTC
TRBJ2-1,NA,NA,TRBV2,CASVEAGKYNEQFF,TGTGCCAGCGTAGAAGCGGGTAAATACAATGAGCAGTTCTTC
TRBJ2-1,NA,TRBD2,TRBV19,CASSASLAGGRNEQFF,TGTGCCAGTAGTGCCTCATTGGCGGGAGGGAGGAATGAGCAGTTCTTC
TRBJ2-1,NA,TRBD2,TRBV9,CASSPRAGTRGLGMRLEQFF,TGTGCCAGCAGCCCACGAGCGGGGACTAGGGGATTAGGGATGAGATTGGAGCAGTTCTTC
TRBJ1-6,NA,NA,TRBV5-6,CASSLGQGPLHF,TGTGCCAGCAGCTTGGGGCAGGGACCCCTCCACTTT
TRBJ2-7,NA,TRBD1,TRBV18,CASSPWGTGAYEQYF,TGTGCCAGCTCCCCGTGGGGGACAGGGGCTTACGAGCAGTACTTC
TRBJ1-5,NA,NA,TRBV4-1,CASSQKLGQIIKPQHF,TGCGCCAGCAGCCAGAAACTAGGACAGATCATCAAGCCCCAGCATTTT
TRBJ1-3,NA,TRBD1,TRBV6-5,CASRAGTGVSTIYF,TGTGCCAGCAGGGCCGGGACAGGGGTTAGCACCATATATTTT
TRBJ2-3,NA,TRBD1,TRBV5-4,CASSLVGQGSITSTDTQYF,TGTGCCAGCAGCTTGGTCGGACAGGGGTCCATCACTAGCACAGATACGCAGTATTTT
TRBJ2-2,NA,NA,TRBV4-2,CASSQVKGPAGELFF,TGTGCCAGCAGCCAAGTTAAGGGGCCCGCCGGGGAGCTGTTTTTT
TRBJ2-1,NA,NA,TRBV11-2,CASSSLSSGYNEQFF,TGTGCCAGCAGCTCCCTAAGTAGCGGCTACAATGAGCAGTTCTTC
TRBJ1-1,few,NA,TRBV18,CASSPPTGSNTEAFF,TGTGCCAGCTCACCACCCACAGGGTCGAACACTGAAGCTTTCTTT
TRBJ2-2,NA,TRBD2,TRBV12-5,CASGLIQAGGFGELFF,TGTGCTAGTGGTCTGATACAAGCGGGAGGCTTCGGGGAGCTGTTTTTT
TRBJ2-5,NA,TRBD2,TRBV2,CARGGGGRETQYF,TGTGCCAGGGGCGGCGGGGGAAGAGAGACCCAGTACTTC
TRBJ2-3,NA,NA,TRBV6-4,CASSDSVSSTDTQYF,TGTGCCAGCAGTGATAGCGTCTCTAGCACAGATACGCAGTATTTT
TRBJ2-1,NA,NA,TRBV15,CATSRSGRSYNEQFF,TGTGCCACCAGCCGTAGCGGACGCTCCTACAATGAGCAGTTCTTC
TRBJ2-7,once,TRBD1,TRBV7-9,CASSLRGGVDEQYF,TGTGCCAGCAGCCTTAGAGGGGGCGTCGACGAGCAGTACTTC
TRBJ2-3,NA,TRBD2,TRBV30,CAWGPGLGRTDTQYF,TGTGCCTGGGGGCCGGGACTAGGACGCACAGATACGCAGTATTTT
TRBJ1-1,NA,TRBD1,TRBV30,CAWSVQGAGTEAFF,TGTGCCTGGAGTGTACAGGGGGCGGGCACTGAAGCTTTCTTT
TRBJ1-1,NA,TRBD1,TRBV19,CASTPWGQGSHEAFF,TGTGCCAGTACCCCTTGGGGACAGGGATCCCATGAAGCTTTCTTT
TRBJ2-1,NA,TRBD2,TRBV2,CASSETSGSSFF,TGTGCCAGCAGTGAAACTAGCGGGAGTTCTTTCTTC
TRBJ2-5,NA,TRBD2,TRBV7-6,CASSLGGLAGTRETQYF,TGTGCCAGCAGCTTAGGGGGACTAGCGGGGACCAGGGAGACCCAGTACTTC
TRBJ2-7,NA,TRBD1,TRBV23-1,CASSPRYRGYYEQYF,TGCGCCAGCAGTCCACGGTACAGGGGATACTACGAGCAGTACTTC
TRBJ2-7,NA,TRBD2,TRBV6-5,CASSLAGAGYEQYF,TGTGCCAGCAGTTTAGCGGGAGCGGGCTACGAGCAGTACTTC
TRBJ2-7,NA,NA,TRBV18,CASSPSRQGFDYEQYF,TGTGCCAGCTCACCAAGTCGGCAGGGGTTTGACTACGAGCAGTACTTC
TRBJ1-5,NA,NA,TRBV28,CATKVLQGRGQPQHF,TGTGCCACCAAAGTCCTACAGGGTCGGGGTCAGCCCCAGCATTTT
TRBJ2-1,NA,TRBD2,TRBV18,CASSPQLAEEQFF,TGTGCCAGCTCACCACAACTAGCGGAAGAGCAGTTCTTC
TRBJ2-7,NA,NA,TRBV14,CASSQDRYEQYF,TGTGCCAGCAGCCAAGATCGGTACGAGCAGTACTTC
TRBJ2-1,NA,NA,TRBV28,CASSTPTSPAFF,TGTGCCAGCAGCACCCCGACTAGTCCGGCGTTCTTC
TRBJ1-2,once,NA,TRBV6-5,CASNSAGRTNGYTF,TGTGCCAGCAACTCTGCAGGGCGTACAAATGGCTACACCTTC
TRBJ2-2,NA,NA,TRBV6-1,CASRSRGTGELFF,TGTGCCAGCAGGTCCCGGGGCACCGGGGAGCTGTTTTTT
TRBJ1-4,NA,NA,TRBV15,CATSRGSGANEKLFF,TGTGCCACCAGCAGAGGGTCAGGGGCTAATGAAAAACTGTTTTTT
TRBJ2-7,NA,TRBD2,TRBV7-7,CASSLEAGGGEQYF,TGTGCTAGCAGCTTAGAAGCGGGAGGGGGCGAGCAGTACTTC
TRBJ1-2,NA,TRBD1,TRBV4-1,CASSQGSGQGNYGYTF,TGCGCCAGCAGCCAAGGTTCCGGACAGGGAAACTATGGCTACACCTTC
TRBJ1-4,NA,TRBD1,TRBV9,CASSVTGGNEKLFF,TGTGCCAGCAGCGTAACAGGGGGAAATGAAAAACTGTTTTTT
TRBJ1-1,NA,TRBD1,TRBV7-9,CASSRQGPNTEAFF,TGTGCCAGCAGCCGACAGGGGCCGAACACTGAAGCTTTCTTT
TRBJ2-1,NA,TRBD2,TRBV11-3,CASSLGTSGSGEQFF,TGTGCCAGCAGCTTAGGGACTAGCGGGAGCGGTGAGCAGTTCTTC
TRBJ2-3,NA,TRBD2,TRBV4-1,CASSQEGASRAGDTQYF,TGCGCCAGCAGCCAAGAAGGGGCTAGCAGAGCGGGGGATACGCAGTATTTT
TRBJ2-2,NA,NA,TRBV7-2,CASSFNWNTGELFF,TGTGCCAGCAGCTTTAACTGGAACACCGGGGAGCTGTTTTTT
TRBJ2-7,once,NA,TRBV15,CATSRDQGSYEQYF,TGTGCCACCAGCAGAGATCAGGGCTCCTACGAGCAGTACTTC